These T cell receptor beta chains were read from a single sample in a study of response to subunit inactivated influenza vaccine. TCRdb reprocessed the RT-PCR reads via MiXCR and lists one record per CDR3 protein. The sample gives 180,000 or so distinct CDR3 sequences, less than 15% of which show up once; 29% is in the top ten. The sample also formed part of further work on T cells expressing NK-cell markers.

This material consisted of CD8+ T cells sorted from PBMCs, taken roughly 12 days after vaccination. Every receptor here comes from a man aged 45 to 65 who received an inactivated influenza vaccine. Both conserved end residues are part of each CDR3. Each record gives: V gene, clone size, J gene, D gene, CDR3 protein, CDR3 DNA. The D gene is left open where the match is weak. Clone size is shown for a subset of rows, as once, few, many or a class of expanded clone.

TRBV13,many,TRBJ2-1,NA,CASSSRNNEQFF,TGTGCCAGCAGCTCCAGGAACAATGAGCAGTTCTTC
TRBV7-2,many,TRBJ1-1,NA,CASSLDWLDQEAFF,TGTGCCAGCAGCTTAGATTGGTTAGACCAGGAAGCTTTCTTT
TRBV6-2/TRBV6-3,few,TRBJ2-6,NA,CASSYASGANVLTF,TGTGCCAGCAGTTACGCGAGTGGGGCCAACGTCCTGACTTTC
TRBV6-2/TRBV6-3,NA,TRBJ2-5,NA,CASSYSPGWRETQYF,TGTGCCAGCAGTTACTCGCCGGGGTGGCGGGAGACCCAGTACTTC
TRBV3-1,NA,TRBJ1-2,NA,CASSYVDAGSYGYTF,TGTGCCAGCAGCTACGTCGACGCAGGCTCCTATGGCTACACCTTC
TRBV30,many,TRBJ2-3,NA,CAWDPWDDASTDTQYF,TGTGCCTGGGACCCCTGGGACGACGCCAGCACAGATACGCAGTATTTT
TRBV4-2,NA,TRBJ2-5,NA,CASSQGSETQYF,TGTGCCAGCAGCCAAGGATCCGAGACCCAGTACTTC
TRBV7-9,NA,TRBJ2-5,TRBD2,CASSLGTSGGQTQYF,TGTGCCAGCAGCCTGGGGACTAGCGGGGGCCAGACCCAGTACTTC
TRBV30,NA,TRBJ2-7,NA,CAWKRTVLSYEQYF,TGTGCCTGGAAGAGGACAGTTCTATCCTACGAGCAGTACTTC
TRBV19,NA,TRBJ2-1,TRBD2,CASSIGQPREGEQFF,TGTGCCAGTAGTATAGGCCAGCCTCGGGAGGGGGAGCAGTTCTTC
TRBV9,NA,TRBJ2-1,NA,CASSVGRKGMDNEQFF,TGTGCCAGCAGCGTAGGGCGAAAGGGGATGGACAATGAGCAGTTCTTC
TRBV5-6,few,TRBJ2-7,NA,CASSLGPLPAASSYEQYF,TGTGCCAGCAGCTTGGGCCCCCTTCCAGCGGCGAGCTCCTACGAGCAGTACTTC
TRBV20-1,few,TRBJ2-1,TRBD2,CSAKQRDDSYNEQFF,TGCAGTGCTAAACAGCGGGACGACTCCTACAATGAGCAGTTCTTC
TRBV5-1,NA,TRBJ2-1,TRBD2,CASSLWGVTSGRPGNEQFF,TGCGCCAGCAGCTTGTGGGGGGTGACTAGCGGGAGGCCCGGCAATGAGCAGTTCTTC
TRBV30,few,TRBJ1-1,NA,CAWSPGYPEAFF,TGTGCCTGGAGCCCAGGGTATCCTGAAGCTTTCTTT
TRBV12-3/TRBV12-4,few,TRBJ2-2,NA,CASFRIQRLSTGELFF,TGTGCCAGCTTTCGGATACAGCGTCTTTCCACCGGGGAGCTGTTTTTT
TRBV27,many,TRBJ2-5,TRBD2,CASSFSGLGKETQYF,TGTGCCAGCAGTTTCTCGGGACTAGGTAAAGAGACCCAGTACTTC
TRBV13,few,TRBJ1-1,NA,CASSLGRLSSGAEAFF,TGTGCCAGCAGCTTAGGCCGCTTGAGCAGCGGGGCTGAAGCTTTCTTT
TRBV2,few,TRBJ2-3,TRBD2,CASSASGGGADTQYF,TGTGCCAGCAGTGCCTCGGGCGGGGGGGCAGATACGCAGTATTTT
TRBV10-3,NA,TRBJ1-2,TRBD1,CAISTGGRLHGYTF,TGTGCCATCTCCACAGGGGGTCGGCTTCATGGCTACACCTTC
TRBV7-8,NA,TRBJ2-7,NA,CASSFSGGVGYEQYF,TGTGCCAGCAGCTTCTCTGGGGGAGTGGGGTACGAGCAGTACTTC
TRBV20-1,NA,TRBJ2-7,NA,CSARDHGESSYEQYF,TGCAGTGCTAGAGATCACGGGGAAAGCTCCTACGAGCAGTACTTC